Below are 18 T cell receptor beta chains sequenced from a single sample in a study of shared clonotypes between healthy human individuals. The assay was immunoSEQ multiplex PCR, and TCRdb's table has in-frame clones only and misses some. The sample records some 1.5 million clones, approximately 97% being singletons. The source material was naive CD4+ T cells sorted from blood. Subset noted: CD45RA+ positively selected. These receptor sequences come from a man aged 30-40 years in good health.

The chain couples TRBV5-1 to TRBJ2-5; no reliable D call. The germline V and J ends were trimmed by 1 base and 0 bases, with 7 bases remaining between them. The CDR3 consists of 14 residues. The V gene's germline CDR1 is SGHRS and CDR2 YFSETQ. CDR3: CASSLPDYQETQYF. CDR3 coding DNA: TGCGCCAGCAGCTTGCCCGACTACCAAGAGACCCAGTACTTC.

CDR3 in DNA: TGTGCCAGCACCGGGGGCTCTGGCTACACCTTC. It is translated as CASTGGSGYTF. The chain links TRBV2 to TRBJ1-2, with TRBD1 as a possible D gene (6 bases). The CDR3 runs 11 residues. Germline V gene lookup returns CDR1 SNHLY and CDR2 FYNNEI. Trimming took off 7 bases at V and 7 bases at J, with 10 bases between the two ends. Full variable domain (rest looked up from reference TRBV2 and TRBJ1-2): EPEVTQTPSHQVTQMGQEVILRCVPISNHLYFYWYRQILGQKVEFLVSFYNNEISEKSEIFDDQFSVERPDGSNFTLKIRSTKLEDSAMYFCASTGGSGYTFGSGTRLTVV.

This sequence joins TRBV6-5 and TRBJ2-5, with 9 bases that match TRBD1. The CDR3 is 14 residues long. The V gene end was trimmed by 2 bases and the J gene end by 5 bases; junction bases not matched to a gene: 3. The germline gives CDR1 MNHEY, CDR2 SVGAGI. The CDR3 DNA sequence: TGTGCCAGCAGTTACACAGGGGGCGTGGAGACCCAGTACTTC. Translated: CASSYTGGVETQYF.

The chain carries TRBV4-1 and TRBJ2-7, with D perhaps TRBD1 (6 bases). V dropped 1 base and J dropped 8 bases, with 12 bases sitting between them. The CDR3 is made up of 13 amino acids. Germline assignment: CDR1 MGHRA and CDR2 YSYEKL. The CDR3 DNA follows: TGCGCCAGCAGCCAAGGCCGACAGGAGAAGCAGTACTTC. Translated: CASSQGRQEKQYF.

This chain links TRBV12-5 with TRBJ2-1; 14 bases are shared with TRBD2. The ends lost 5 bases at V and 10 bases at J; junction bases unmatched: 10. Germline loops: CDR1 LGHNT, CDR2 FRNRAP. This CDR3 is 16 amino acids long. For the CDR3, the DNA is TGTGCTAGTGGTCTGGGAACTGGACTAGCGGGAGGAGAGCAGTTCTTC. Its protein is CASGLGTGLAGGEQFF.

J is TRBJ2-1 and V is TRBV5-4, with 10 positions matching TRBD2. This CDR3 contains 16 residues. Per germline, CDR1 SGHNT and CDR2 YYREEE (reference sequence). Trimming at V came to 4 bases and at J to 4 bases, leaving 8 bases not matched to a gene. The DNA of the CDR3 is TGTGCCAGCAGCCCAGGAGCGGGAGGGAAGTACAATGAGCAGTTCTTC. This encodes CASSPGAGGKYNEQFF.

This clone is a singleton in its sample. V gene TRBV27 combines with J gene TRBJ2-3; D remains unclear. The CDR3 is made up of 16 amino acids. The V gene's germline CDR1 is MNHEY and CDR2 SMNVEV (reference sequence). V was cut by 2 bases and J by 0 bases, with 12 bases left in between. CDR3 residues: CASSLIPSASTDTQYF. The DNA for the CDR3 is TGTGCCAGCAGTTTAATCCCAAGTGCGAGCACAGATACGCAGTATTTT.

A single count supports this clone. This chain joins TRBV28 and TRBJ1-1; D not resolved. The ends were cut back, 8 bases at V and 2 bases at J, with 9 bases in the middle. There are 12 residues in the CDR3. CDR1 and CDR2 from the germline V gene are MDHEN and SYDVKM. The CDR3: CASLEGNTEAFF. CDR3 nucleotide sequence: TGTGCCAGCCTTGAGGGTAACACTGAAGCTTTCTTT.

The chain joins TRBV7-9 to TRBJ2-1; a weak D match, TRBD2 (5 bases). The CDR3 spans 13 residues. The V gene lost 6 bases and the J gene lost 6 bases, with 12 bases spanning the gap. Germline loops: CDR1 SEHNR, CDR2 FQNEAQ (reference sequence). The CDR3 region is CASSPLDVNEQFF. The CDR3 DNA reads as TGTGCCAGCAGTCCACTAGACGTCAATGAGCAGTTCTTC. Supplemented by reference TRBV7-9 and TRBJ2-1, the full variable domain reads DTGVSQNPRHKITKRGQNVTFRCDPISEHNRLYWYRQTLGQGPEFLTYFQNEAQLEKSRLLSDRFSAERPKGSFSTLEIQRTEQGDSAMYLCASSPLDVNEQFFGPGTRLTVL.

With respect to this clone: The same CDR3 is also encoded by other DNA sequences in this sample. This chain joins TRBV19 and TRBJ2-7; D remains unclear. The CDR3 runs to 14 residues. Trimming cost V 3 bases and J 4 bases, with 13 bases left between them. Per the germline V gene, CDR1 is LNHDA and CDR2 is SQIVND (reference sequence). CDR3 sequence (DNA): TGTGCCAGTAGTATCGCAGGCAGGTCGTACGAGCAGTACTTC. Protein: CASSIAGRSYEQYF.

The chain combines TRBV10-3 with TRBJ2-7; 8 bases match TRBD1. The junction had 10 bases not matched to a gene; V was cut back by 6 bases and J by 3 bases. This CDR3 has 15 residues. The V gene's germline CDR1 is ENHRY and CDR2 SYGVKD. CDR3 sequence (DNA): TGTGCCATCAGGGGGACGACAGGGGTCGACTACGAGCAGTACTTC. Residues: CAIRGTTGVDYEQYF.

A remark on this clone: Additional DNA sequences in this sample encode the identical CDR3. The chain links TRBV9 to TRBJ2-5, with 11 bases aligning to TRBD2. Losses at the gene ends were 2 bases for V and 2 bases for J; bases not matched to a gene: 5. Germline CDR1 and CDR2: SGDLS and YYNGEE. The CDR3 is made up of 16 amino acids. In nucleotides, the CDR3 is TGTGCCAGCAGCGTTTCCGGGACTAGCGGTCAAGAGACCCAGTACTTC. It encodes CASSVSGTSGQETQYF.

The gene calls are TRBV2 and TRBJ1-1, with D tentatively TRBD1 (6 bases). Trimming left V 1 base short and J 1 base short, with 13 bases between. Germline CDR1 and CDR2: SNHLY and FYNNEI. There are 16 residues in the CDR3. CDR3 nucleotides: TGTGCCAGCAGTGAAGGGAGACAGGTGGGGAACACTGAAGCTTTCTTT. Amino acid sequence: CASSEGRQVGNTEAFF.

V and J are TRBV30 and TRBJ2-5, with D perhaps being TRBD1 or TRBD2 (5 bases each). Germline CDR1 reads GTSNPN; CDR2 reads SVGIG (reference sequence). CDR3 length equals 16 residues. V lost 1 base to trimming and J lost 2 bases, with 17 bases between them. CDR3 residues: CAWSASWGKGQETQYF. Here the CDR3 DNA reads TGTGCCTGGAGTGCGTCCTGGGGGAAAGGACAAGAGACCCAGTACTTC.

The rearrangement joins TRBV5-6 to TRBJ2-3; TRBD2 aligns across 14 bases. Germline-derived CDR1 and CDR2 are SGHDT and YYEEEE. The CDR3 is 16 amino acids. The trim removed 5 bases at V and 2 bases at J, leaving 4 bases unmatched. DNA for the CDR3: TGTGCCAGCAGTAGACTAGCGGGAGGGCTCACAGATACGCAGTATTTT. Protein: CASSRLAGGLTDTQYF.

V is TRBV5-8 and J is TRBJ2-3, with 8 positions matching TRBD1. V lost 2 bases and J lost 4; bases outside the gene matches: 0. Germline loops: CDR1 SGHTS, CDR2 YDEGEE. The CDR3 has 13 amino acids. CDR3 bases: TGTGCCAGCAGCTTACAGGGGGCAGATACGCAGTATTTT. As protein: CASSLQGADTQYF.

The chain carries TRBV9 and TRBJ2-5, with D tentatively TRBD1 or TRBD2 (5 bases each). The V and J ends lost 6 bases and 3 bases respectively, with 18 bases between them. This CDR3 contains 15 residues. CDR1 is SGDLS and CDR2 is YYNGEE in the germline V gene. The CDR3 region is CASTYEGSTKETQYF. CDR3 nucleotide sequence: TGTGCCAGCACCTACGAGGGGAGCACTAAAGAGACCCAGTACTTC.

This rearrangement joins TRBV27 to TRBJ1-2, with 7 positions matching TRBD1. The germline V gene has CDR1 MNHEY and CDR2 SMNVEV (reference sequence). The CDR3 spans 15 residues. Trimming removed 5 bases from V and 7 bases from J; junction bases left unmatched: 13. The CDR3 DNA is TGTGCCAGCAGTGGCCCGACAGGGAACCCGAGTGGCTACACCTTC. Translated: CASSGPTGNPSGYTF.